What follows describes a single TCR beta chain. The J segment lost 10 bases and the V segment lost 5 bases, leaving 3 bases of the junction unmatched. Germline V gives CDR1 SNHLY, CDR2 FYNNEI. This CDR3 region has 13 residues. This record belongs to a study of blood T cell repertoires in COVID-19. Overall study context: The United States, Italy and Spain provided the acute and convalescent COVID-19 samples.

Per the authors' pipeline: Amplifying reference gene primers gave estimates of nucleated cell counts. Method: immunoSEQ multiplex PCR; TCRdb's copy keeps in-frame clones and lacks some. For V, J and clone size, that table is used; D and trimming come from the DNA. The table shows approximately 220,000 clones, with 82% occurring only once. The chain combines TRBV2 with TRBJ1-6, with 9 bases fitting TRBD1. The clonotype comes from an older woman with acute or convalescent COVID-19. The sample comprised peripheral blood. CDR3 amino acids: CASSRDRESPLHF. The CDR3 bases are TGTGCCAGCAGTCGGGACAGGGAGTCACCCCTCCACTTT.